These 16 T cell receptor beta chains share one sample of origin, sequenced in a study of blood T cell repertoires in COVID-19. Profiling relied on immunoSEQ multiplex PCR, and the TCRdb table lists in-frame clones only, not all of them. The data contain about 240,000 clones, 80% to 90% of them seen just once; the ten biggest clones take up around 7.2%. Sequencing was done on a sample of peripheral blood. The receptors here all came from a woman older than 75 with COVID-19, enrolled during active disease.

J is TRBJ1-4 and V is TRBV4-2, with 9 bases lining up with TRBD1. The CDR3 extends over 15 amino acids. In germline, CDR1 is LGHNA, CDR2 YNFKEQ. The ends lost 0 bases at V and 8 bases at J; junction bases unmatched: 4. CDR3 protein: CASSQEDRGEEKLFF. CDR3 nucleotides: TGTGCCAGCAGCCAAGAGGACAGGGGAGAGGAAAAACTGTTTTTT.

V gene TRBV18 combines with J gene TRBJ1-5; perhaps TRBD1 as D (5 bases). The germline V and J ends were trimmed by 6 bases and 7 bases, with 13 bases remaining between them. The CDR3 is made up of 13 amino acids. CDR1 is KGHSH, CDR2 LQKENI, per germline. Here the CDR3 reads CASSQDGGQPQHF. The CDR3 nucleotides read TGTGCCAGCTCCCAGGACGGGGGACAGCCCCAGCATTTT.

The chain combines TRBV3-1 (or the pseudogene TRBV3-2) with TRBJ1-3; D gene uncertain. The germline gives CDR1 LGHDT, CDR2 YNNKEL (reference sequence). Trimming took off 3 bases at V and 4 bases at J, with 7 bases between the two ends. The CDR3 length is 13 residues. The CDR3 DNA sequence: TGTGCCAGCAGCCACGGGGTAGGAAACACCATATATTTT. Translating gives CASSHGVGNTIYF.

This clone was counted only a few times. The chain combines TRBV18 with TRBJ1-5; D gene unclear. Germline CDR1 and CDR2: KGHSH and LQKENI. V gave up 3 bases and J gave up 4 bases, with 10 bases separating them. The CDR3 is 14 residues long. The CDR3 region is CASSPPSGNQPQHF. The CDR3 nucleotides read TGTGCCAGCTCACCTCCTAGTGGGAATCAGCCCCAGCATTTT.

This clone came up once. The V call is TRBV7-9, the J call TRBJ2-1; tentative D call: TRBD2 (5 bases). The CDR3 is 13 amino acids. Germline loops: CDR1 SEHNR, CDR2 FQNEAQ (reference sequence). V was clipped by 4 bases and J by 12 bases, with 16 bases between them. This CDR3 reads CASSYGNSPGQFF. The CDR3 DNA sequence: TGTGCCAGCAGCTACGGGAATTCACCTGGGCAGTTCTTC.

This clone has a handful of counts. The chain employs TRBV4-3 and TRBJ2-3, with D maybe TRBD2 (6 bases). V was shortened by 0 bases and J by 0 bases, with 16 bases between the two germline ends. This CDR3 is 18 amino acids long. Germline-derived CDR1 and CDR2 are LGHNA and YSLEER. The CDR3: CASSQDGGLLVSTDTQYF. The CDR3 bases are TGCGCCAGCAGCCAAGATGGGGGACTTCTCGTAAGCACAGATACGCAGTATTTT.

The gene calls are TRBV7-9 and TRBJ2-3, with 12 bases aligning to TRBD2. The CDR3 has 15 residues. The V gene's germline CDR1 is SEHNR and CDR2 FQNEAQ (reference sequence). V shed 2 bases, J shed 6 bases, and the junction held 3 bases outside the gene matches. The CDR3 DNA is TGTGCCAGCAGCTTAAGACTAGCGGGAGTCGATACGCAGTATTTT. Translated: CASSLRLAGVDTQYF.

The CDR3 is CSAGTGVGNQPQHF. Here the CDR3 DNA reads TGCAGCGCGGGGACAGGGGTCGGCAATCAGCCCCAGCATTTT. The V gene is TRBV29-1, the J gene TRBJ1-5; 10 bases align to TRBD1. The V and J ends lost 7 bases and 2 bases, in that order; junction bases with no gene match: 5. This CDR3 contains 14 residues. Germline loops: CDR1 SQVTM, CDR2 ANQGSEA.

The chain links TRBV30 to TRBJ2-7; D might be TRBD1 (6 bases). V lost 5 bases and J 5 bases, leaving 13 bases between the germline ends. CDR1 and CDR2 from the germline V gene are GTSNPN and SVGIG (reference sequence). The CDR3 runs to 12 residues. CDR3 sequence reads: CAWAGDFDEQYF. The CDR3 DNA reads TGTGCCTGGGCAGGGGATTTCGACGAGCAGTACTTC.

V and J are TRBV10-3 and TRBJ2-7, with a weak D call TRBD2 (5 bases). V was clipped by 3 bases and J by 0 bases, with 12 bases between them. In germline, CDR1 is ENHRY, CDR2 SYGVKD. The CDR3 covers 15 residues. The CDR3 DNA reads TGTGCCATCAGTGAAAAGGAGGCAGTCTCCTACGAGCAGTACTTC. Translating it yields CAISEKEAVSYEQYF.

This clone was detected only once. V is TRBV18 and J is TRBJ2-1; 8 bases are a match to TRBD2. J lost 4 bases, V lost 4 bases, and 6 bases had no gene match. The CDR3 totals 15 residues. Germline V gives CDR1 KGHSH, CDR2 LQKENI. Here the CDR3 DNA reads TGTGCCAGCTCACATCCTAGCGGGCAATACAATGAGCAGTTCTTC. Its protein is CASSHPSGQYNEQFF.

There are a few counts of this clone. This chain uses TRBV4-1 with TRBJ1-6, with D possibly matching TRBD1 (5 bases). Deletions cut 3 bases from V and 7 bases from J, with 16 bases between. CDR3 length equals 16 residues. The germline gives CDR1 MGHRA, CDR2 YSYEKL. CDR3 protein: CASSQGWMGGNSPLHF. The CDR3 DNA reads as TGCGCCAGCAGCCAGGGGTGGATGGGGGGAAATTCACCCCTCCACTTT.

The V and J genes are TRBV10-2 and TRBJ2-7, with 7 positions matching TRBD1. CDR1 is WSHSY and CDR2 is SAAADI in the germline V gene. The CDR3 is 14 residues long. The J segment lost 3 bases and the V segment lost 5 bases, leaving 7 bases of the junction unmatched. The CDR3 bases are TGCGCCAGCAGTCCACAGGGGAATGACTACGAGCAGTACTTC. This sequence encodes CASSPQGNDYEQYF.

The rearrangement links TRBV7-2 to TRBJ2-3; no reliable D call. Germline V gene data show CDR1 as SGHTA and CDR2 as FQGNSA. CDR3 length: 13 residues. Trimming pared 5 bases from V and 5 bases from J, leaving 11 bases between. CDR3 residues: CASSPGGGDTQYF. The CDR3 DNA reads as TGTGCCAGCAGCCCCGGCGGCGGAGATACGCAGTATTTT.

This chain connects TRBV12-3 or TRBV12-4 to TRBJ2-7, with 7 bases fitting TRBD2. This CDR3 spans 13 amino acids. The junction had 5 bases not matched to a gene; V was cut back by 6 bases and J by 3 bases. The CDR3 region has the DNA TGTGCCAGCAGCCTCAGCGGGGACTACGAGCAGTACTTC. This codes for CASSLSGDYEQYF.

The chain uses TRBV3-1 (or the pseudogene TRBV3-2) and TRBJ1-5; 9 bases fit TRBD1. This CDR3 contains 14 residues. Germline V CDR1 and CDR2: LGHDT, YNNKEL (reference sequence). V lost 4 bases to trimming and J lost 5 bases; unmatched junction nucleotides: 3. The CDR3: CASSRTGVYQPQHF. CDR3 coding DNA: TGTGCCAGCAGCCGGACAGGGGTATATCAGCCCCAGCATTTT.